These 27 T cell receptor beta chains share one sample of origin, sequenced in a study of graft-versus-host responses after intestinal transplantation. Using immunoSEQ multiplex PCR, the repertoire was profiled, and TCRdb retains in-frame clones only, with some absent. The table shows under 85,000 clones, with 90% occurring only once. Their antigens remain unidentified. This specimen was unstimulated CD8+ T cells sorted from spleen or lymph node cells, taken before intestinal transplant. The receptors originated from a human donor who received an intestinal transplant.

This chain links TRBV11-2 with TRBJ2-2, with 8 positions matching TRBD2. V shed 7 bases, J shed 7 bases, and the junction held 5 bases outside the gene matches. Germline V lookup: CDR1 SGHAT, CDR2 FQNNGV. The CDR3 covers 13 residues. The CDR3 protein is CASTHGGDGELFF. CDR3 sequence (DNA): TGTGCCAGCACCCACGGGGGGGACGGGGAGCTGTTTTTT.

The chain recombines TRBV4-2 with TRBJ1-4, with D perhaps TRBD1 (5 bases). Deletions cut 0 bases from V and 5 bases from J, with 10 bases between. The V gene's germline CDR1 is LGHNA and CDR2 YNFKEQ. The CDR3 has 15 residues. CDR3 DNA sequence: TGTGCCAGCAGCCAAGAAAGGGAGGGGAATGAAAAACTGTTTTTT. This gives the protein CASSQEREGNEKLFF.

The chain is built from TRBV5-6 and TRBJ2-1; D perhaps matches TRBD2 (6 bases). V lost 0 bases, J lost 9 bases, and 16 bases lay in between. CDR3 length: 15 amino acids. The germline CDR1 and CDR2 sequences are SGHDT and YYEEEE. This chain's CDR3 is CASSLAGGDWVEQFF. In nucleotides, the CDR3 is TGTGCCAGCAGCTTGGCCGGGGGTGACTGGGTTGAGCAGTTCTTC.

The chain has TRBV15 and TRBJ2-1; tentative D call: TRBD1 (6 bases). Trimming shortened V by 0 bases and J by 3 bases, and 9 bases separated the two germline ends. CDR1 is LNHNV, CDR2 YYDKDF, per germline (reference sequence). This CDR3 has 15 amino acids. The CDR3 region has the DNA TGTGCCACCAGCAGAGATAGGGGGATCTACAATGAGCAGTTCTTC. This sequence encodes CATSRDRGIYNEQFF. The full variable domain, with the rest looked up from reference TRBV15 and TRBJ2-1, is DAMVIQNPRYQVTQFGKPVTLSCSQTLNHNVMYWYQQKSSQAPKLLFHYYDKDFNNEADTPDNFQSRRPNTSFCFLDIRSPGLGDTAMYLCATSRDRGIYNEQFFGPGTRLTVL.

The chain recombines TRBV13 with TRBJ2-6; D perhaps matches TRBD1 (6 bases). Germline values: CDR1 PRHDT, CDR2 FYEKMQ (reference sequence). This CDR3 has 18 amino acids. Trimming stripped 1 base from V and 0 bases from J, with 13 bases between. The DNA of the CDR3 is TGTGCCAGCAGCTTAGCACAGGGTCCAAACTCTGGGGCCAACGTCCTGACTTTC. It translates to CASSLAQGPNSGANVLTF.

CDR3 protein: CASTVSYNEQFF. CDR3 DNA: TGTGCCAGCACAGTGTCCTACAATGAGCAGTTCTTC. The V and J genes are TRBV2 and TRBJ2-1; unclear D gene. With 7 bases removed from V and 1 base from J, the gap between germline ends came to 5 bases. Germline V CDR1 and CDR2: SNHLY, FYNNEI. The CDR3 runs 12 residues.

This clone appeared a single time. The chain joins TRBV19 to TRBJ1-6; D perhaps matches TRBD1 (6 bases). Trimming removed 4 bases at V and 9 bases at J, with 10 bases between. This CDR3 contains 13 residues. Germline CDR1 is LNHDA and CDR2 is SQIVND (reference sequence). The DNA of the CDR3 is TGTGCCAGTAGTAGAGGGGGGGCTTCACCCCTCCACTTT. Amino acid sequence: CASSRGGASPLHF.

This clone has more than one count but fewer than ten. The CDR3 loop reads CATSGASGGPEETQYF. As DNA, the CDR3 is TGTGCCACCAGCGGAGCGAGCGGGGGACCTGAAGAGACCCAGTACTTC. This chain connects TRBV15 to TRBJ2-5, with TRBD2 identical over 8 bases. CDR1 and CDR2 from the germline V gene are LNHNV and YYDKDF (reference sequence). Trimming cost V 5 bases and J 3 bases; bases outside gene matches: 11. There are 16 residues in the CDR3.

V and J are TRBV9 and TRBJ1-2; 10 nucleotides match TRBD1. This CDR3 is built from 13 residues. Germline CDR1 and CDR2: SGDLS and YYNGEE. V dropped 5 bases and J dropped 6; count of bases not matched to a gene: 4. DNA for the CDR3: TGTGCCAGCAGGGGACAGGGGAGCGATGGCTACACCTTC. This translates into CASRGQGSDGYTF. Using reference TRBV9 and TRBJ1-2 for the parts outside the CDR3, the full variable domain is DSGVTQTPKHLITATGQRVTLRCSPRSGDLSVYWYQQSLDQGLQFLIQYYNGEERAKGNILERFSAQQFPDLHSELNLSSLELGDSALYFCASRGQGSDGYTFGSGTRLTVV.

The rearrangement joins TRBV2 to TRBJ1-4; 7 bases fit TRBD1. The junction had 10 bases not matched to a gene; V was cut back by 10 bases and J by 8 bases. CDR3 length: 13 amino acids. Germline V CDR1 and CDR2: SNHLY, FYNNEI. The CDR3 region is CAIREGTEEKLFF. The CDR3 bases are TGTGCCATCCGAGAGGGGACAGAGGAAAAACTGTTTTTT.

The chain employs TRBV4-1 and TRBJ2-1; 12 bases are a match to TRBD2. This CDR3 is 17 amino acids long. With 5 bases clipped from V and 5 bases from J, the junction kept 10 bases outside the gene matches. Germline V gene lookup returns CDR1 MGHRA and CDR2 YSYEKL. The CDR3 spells CASSALTSGGQNNEQFF. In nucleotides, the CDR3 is TGCGCCAGCAGCGCACTGACTAGCGGGGGCCAAAACAATGAGCAGTTCTTC.

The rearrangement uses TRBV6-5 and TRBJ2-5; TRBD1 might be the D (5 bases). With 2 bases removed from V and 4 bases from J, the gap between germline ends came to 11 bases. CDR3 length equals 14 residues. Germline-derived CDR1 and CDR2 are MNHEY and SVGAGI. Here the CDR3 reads CASSYLPGSETQYF. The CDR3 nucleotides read TGTGCCAGCAGTTACCTACCAGGGTCAGAGACCCAGTACTTC.

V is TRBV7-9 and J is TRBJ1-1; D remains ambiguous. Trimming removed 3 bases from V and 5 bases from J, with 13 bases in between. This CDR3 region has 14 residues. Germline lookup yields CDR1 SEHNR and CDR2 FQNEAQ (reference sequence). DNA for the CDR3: TGTGCCAGCAGCTTTCTGACCTCGGGGACTGAAGCTTTCTTT. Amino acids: CASSFLTSGTEAFF.

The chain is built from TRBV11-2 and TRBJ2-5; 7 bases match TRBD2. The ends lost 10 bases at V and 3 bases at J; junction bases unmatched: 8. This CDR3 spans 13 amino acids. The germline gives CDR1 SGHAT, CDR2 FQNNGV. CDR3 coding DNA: TGTGCCACGCAGTTTGGGGGGGAAGAGACCCAGTACTTC. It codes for CATQFGGEETQYF.

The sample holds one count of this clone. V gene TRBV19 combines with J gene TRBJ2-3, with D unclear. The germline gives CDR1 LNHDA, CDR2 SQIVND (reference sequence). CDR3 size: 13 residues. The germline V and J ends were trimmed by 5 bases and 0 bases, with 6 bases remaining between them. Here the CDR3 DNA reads TGTGCCAGTAGTGTGACTAGCACAGATACGCAGTATTTT. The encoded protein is CASSVTSTDTQYF.

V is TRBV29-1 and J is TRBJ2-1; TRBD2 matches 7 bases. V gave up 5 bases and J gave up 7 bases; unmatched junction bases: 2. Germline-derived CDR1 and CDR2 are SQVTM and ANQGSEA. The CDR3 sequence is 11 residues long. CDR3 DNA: TGCAGCGTTTGGGGGGGGAATGAGCAGTTCTTC. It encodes CSVWGGNEQFF.

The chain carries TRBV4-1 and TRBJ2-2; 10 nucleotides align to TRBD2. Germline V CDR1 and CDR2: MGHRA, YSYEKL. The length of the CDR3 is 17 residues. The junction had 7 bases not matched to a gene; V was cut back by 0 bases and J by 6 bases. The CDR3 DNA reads TGCGCCAGCAGCCAAGATAGGGCTAGCGGGGGAGCCGGGGAGCTGTTTTTT. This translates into CASSQDRASGGAGELFF.

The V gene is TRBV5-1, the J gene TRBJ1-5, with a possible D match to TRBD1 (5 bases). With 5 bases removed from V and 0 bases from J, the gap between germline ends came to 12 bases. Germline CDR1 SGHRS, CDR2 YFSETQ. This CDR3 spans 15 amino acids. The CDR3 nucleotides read TGCGCCAGCAGTGGTCAGGGAAATAGCAATCAGCCCCAGCATTTT. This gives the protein CASSGQGNSNQPQHF.

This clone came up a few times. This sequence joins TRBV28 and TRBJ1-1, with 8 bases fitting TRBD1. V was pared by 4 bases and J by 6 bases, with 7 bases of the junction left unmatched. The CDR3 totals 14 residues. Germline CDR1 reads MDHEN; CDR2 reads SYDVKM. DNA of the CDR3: TGTGCCAGCAGTTCATTACAGGGGGTGGCTGAAGCTTTCTTT. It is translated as CASSSLQGVAEAFF.

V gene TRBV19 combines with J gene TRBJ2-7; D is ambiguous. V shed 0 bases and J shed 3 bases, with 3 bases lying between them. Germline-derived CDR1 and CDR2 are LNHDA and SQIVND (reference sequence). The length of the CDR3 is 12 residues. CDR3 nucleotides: TGTGCCAGTAGTATAGACGGCTACGAGCAGTACTTC. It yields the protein CASSIDGYEQYF.

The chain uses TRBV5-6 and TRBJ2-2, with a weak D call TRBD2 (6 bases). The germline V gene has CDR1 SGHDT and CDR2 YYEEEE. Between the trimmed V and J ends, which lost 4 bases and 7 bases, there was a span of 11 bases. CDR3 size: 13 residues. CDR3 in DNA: TGTGCCAGCAGCCACGGGACTGGCGGGGAGCTGTTTTTT. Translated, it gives CASSHGTGGELFF.

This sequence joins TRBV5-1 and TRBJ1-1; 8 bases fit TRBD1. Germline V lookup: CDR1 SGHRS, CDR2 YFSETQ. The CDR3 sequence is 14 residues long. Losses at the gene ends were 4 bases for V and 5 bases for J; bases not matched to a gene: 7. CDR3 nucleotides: TGCGCCAGCAGCCTGACAGGGGTGTGGACTGAAGCTTTCTTT. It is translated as CASSLTGVWTEAFF.

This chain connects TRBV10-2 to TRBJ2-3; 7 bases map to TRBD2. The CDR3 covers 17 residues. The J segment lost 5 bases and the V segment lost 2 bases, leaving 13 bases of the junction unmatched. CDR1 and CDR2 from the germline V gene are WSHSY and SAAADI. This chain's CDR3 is CASSELFQRGPGDTQYF. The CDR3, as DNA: TGCGCCAGCAGTGAGCTTTTTCAGCGGGGTCCTGGAGATACGCAGTATTTT.

Here the CDR3 reads CSVPTENGYTF. CDR3 sequence (DNA): TGCAGCGTCCCGACAGAGAATGGCTACACCTTC. The chain uses TRBV29-1 and TRBJ1-2, with D tentatively TRBD1 (5 bases). The CDR3 is made up of 11 amino acids. Germline CDR1 SQVTM, CDR2 ANQGSEA. V was clipped by 6 bases and J by 6 bases, with 11 bases between them.

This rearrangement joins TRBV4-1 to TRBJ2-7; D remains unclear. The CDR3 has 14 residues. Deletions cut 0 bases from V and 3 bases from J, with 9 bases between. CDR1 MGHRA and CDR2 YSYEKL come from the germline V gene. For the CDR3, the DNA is TGCGCCAGCAGCCAAGAATTTGCTAGCTACGAGCAGTACTTC. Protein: CASSQEFASYEQYF.

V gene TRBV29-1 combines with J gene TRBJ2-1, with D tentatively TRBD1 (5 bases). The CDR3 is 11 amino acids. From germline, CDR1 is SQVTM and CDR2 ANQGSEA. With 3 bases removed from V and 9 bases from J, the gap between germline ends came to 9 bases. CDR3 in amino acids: CSVDRATEQFF. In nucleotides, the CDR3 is TGCAGCGTTGACAGGGCGACTGAGCAGTTCTTC.

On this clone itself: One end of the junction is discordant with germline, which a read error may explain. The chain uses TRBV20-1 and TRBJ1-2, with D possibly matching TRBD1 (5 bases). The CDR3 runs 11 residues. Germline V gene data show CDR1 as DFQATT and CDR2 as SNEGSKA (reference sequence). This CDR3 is CSANSVRARRF. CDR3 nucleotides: TGCAGTGCGAATTCCGTCAGGGCCCGACGGTTC.